This TCR beta chain stems from a study of blood T cell repertoires in COVID-19. Data came from immunoSEQ multiplex PCR; TCRdb stores just in-frame clones and leaves some out. The repertoire consists of around 300,000 clones, with 83% occurring once and the leading ten covering more than 8%. Per germline, CDR1 SQVTM and CDR2 ANQGSEA. V was pared by 1 base and J by 9 bases, with 13 bases between. This CDR3 contains 13 residues. The clonotype was recovered from a woman in her forties or fifties who had recovered from COVID-19. The sample was peripheral blood. The chain recombines TRBV29-1 with TRBJ2-1, with D maybe TRBD1 (5 bases). This CDR3 is CSVEVPGIGEQFF. CDR3 sequence (DNA): TGCAGCGTTGAAGTCCCAGGGATTGGTGAGCAGTTCTTC.